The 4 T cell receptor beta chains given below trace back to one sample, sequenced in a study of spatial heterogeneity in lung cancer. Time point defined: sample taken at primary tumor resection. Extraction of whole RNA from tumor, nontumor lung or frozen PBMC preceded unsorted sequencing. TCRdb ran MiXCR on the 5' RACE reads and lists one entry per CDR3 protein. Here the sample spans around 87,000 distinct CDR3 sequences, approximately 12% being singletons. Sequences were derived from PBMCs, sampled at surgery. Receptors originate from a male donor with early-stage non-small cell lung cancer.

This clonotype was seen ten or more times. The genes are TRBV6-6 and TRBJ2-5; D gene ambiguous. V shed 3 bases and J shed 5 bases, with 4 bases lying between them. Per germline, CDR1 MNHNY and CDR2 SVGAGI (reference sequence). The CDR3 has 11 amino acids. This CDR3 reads CASSYFETQYF. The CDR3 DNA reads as TGTGCCAGCAGTTATTTCGAGACCCAGTACTTC.

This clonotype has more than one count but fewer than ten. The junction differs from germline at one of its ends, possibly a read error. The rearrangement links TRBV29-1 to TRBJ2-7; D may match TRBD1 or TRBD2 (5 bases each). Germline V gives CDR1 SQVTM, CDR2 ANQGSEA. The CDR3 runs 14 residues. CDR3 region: CSVAPTGTPHEQYF. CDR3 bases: TGTAGCGTTGCCCCCACCGGGACCCCTCACGAGCAGTACTTC.

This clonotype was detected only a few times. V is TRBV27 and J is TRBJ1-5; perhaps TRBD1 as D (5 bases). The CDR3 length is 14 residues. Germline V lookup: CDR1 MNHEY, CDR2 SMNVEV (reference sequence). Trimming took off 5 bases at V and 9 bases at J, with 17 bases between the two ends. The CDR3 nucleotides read TGTGCCAGCAGTACCACGTACGGGGGACTGCCCCAGCATTTT. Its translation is CASSTTYGGLPQHF.

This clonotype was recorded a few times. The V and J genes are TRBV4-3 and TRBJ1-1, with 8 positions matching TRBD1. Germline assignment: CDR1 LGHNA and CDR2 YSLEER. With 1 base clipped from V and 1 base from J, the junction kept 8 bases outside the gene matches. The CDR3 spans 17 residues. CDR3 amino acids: CASSQGPARGRNTEAFF. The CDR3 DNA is TGCGCCAGCAGCCAAGGGCCTGCCAGGGGGCGGAACACTGAAGCTTTCTTT.